Below, 27 T cell receptor beta chains from the same sample are listed, as sequenced in a study of blood T cell repertoires in COVID-19. Clones were sequenced by immunoSEQ multiplex PCR, and TCRdb holds only the in-frame ones, with some missing. The data show around 310,000 clones, roughly 88% seen once. Sequencing input: PBMCs or T cells enriched from blood (not recorded which). These receptors came from a man younger than 40 who had recovered from COVID-19.

The genes are TRBV7-2 and TRBJ1-5, with 12 bases fitting TRBD1. The germline gives CDR1 SGHTA, CDR2 FQGNSA. Trimming cost V 4 bases and J 6 bases; bases outside gene matches: 10. This CDR3 has 17 residues. Written as DNA, the CDR3 is TGTGCCAGCAGCTCACCGGGACAGGGGGCGAGGAGTCAGCCCCAGCATTTT. This encodes CASSSPGQGARSQPQHF.

The chain carries TRBV4-2 and TRBJ1-6; the D is unclear. Germline V gives CDR1 LGHNA, CDR2 YNFKEQ. CDR3 length: 16 amino acids. The ends were cut back, 3 bases at V and 6 bases at J, with 15 bases in the middle. The CDR3 loop reads CASSQERGIGNSPLHF. CDR3 bases: TGTGCCAGCAGCCAGGAGAGAGGGATAGGTAATTCACCCCTCCACTTT.

V gene TRBV2 combines with J gene TRBJ2-7; D may be TRBD1 (6 bases). From germline, CDR1 is SNHLY and CDR2 FYNNEI. CDR3 size: 14 residues. Trimming took off 2 bases at V and 4 bases at J, with 12 bases between the two ends. CDR3 amino acids: CASSEQGLGYEQYF. The CDR3 DNA reads as TGTGCCAGCAGTGAACAGGGGCTGGGGTACGAGCAGTACTTC.

The chain carries TRBV7-9 and TRBJ2-1; 7 nucleotides match TRBD2. Germline V gene data show CDR1 as SEHNR and CDR2 as FQNEAQ (reference sequence). This CDR3 spans 16 amino acids. V shed 4 bases, J shed 3 bases, and the junction held 9 bases outside the gene matches. The CDR3 region is CASSSQLASVYNEQFF. The CDR3 DNA follows: TGTGCCAGCAGCTCCCAACTAGCGTCGGTCTACAATGAGCAGTTCTTC.

This chain uses TRBV6-5 with TRBJ2-7; D not certain. V was clipped by 0 bases and J by 0 bases, with 6 bases between them. The CDR3 runs 14 residues. CDR1 is MNHEY, CDR2 SVGAGI, per germline. The chain's CDR3 is CASSYSESSYEQYF. As DNA, the CDR3 is TGTGCCAGCAGTTACTCGGAGAGCTCCTACGAGCAGTACTTC.

The V gene is TRBV5-1, the J gene TRBJ2-3, with a possible D match to TRBD2 (6 bases). The CDR3 length is 15 residues. Trimming left V 4 bases short and J 4 bases short, with 16 bases between. Germline loops: CDR1 SGHRS, CDR2 YFSETQ. The CDR3 bases are TGCGCCAGCAGCGGCCAAGGCGGGGAGTCAGATACGCAGTATTTT. Its translation is CASSGQGGESDTQYF.

This clone came up once. The chain links TRBV5-6 to TRBJ1-2, with 8 bases matching TRBD1. CDR1 is SGHDT and CDR2 is YYEEEE in the germline V gene. The CDR3 is 14 residues long. V lost 5 bases to trimming and J lost 7 bases; unmatched junction nucleotides: 10. The CDR3 coding sequence is TGTGCCAGCAGATCCTGGGACAGGAAGTCTGGCTACACCTTC. Translation: CASRSWDRKSGYTF.

The chain couples TRBV7-9 to TRBJ2-1; no reliable D call. This CDR3 comprises 14 residues. From germline, CDR1 is SEHNR and CDR2 FQNEAQ (reference sequence). V lost 8 bases, J lost 3 bases, and 14 bases lay in between. The CDR3 is CASQTALNYNEQFF. The CDR3 coding sequence is TGTGCCAGCCAGACTGCCCTTAACTACAATGAGCAGTTCTTC.

The J gene is TRBJ1-5, the V gene TRBV4-1; a weak D match, TRBD1 (6 bases). This CDR3 comprises 14 residues. Germline lookup yields CDR1 MGHRA and CDR2 YSYEKL. Trimming took 4 bases from V and 6 from J, leaving 13 bases between them. This CDR3 reads CASSPRRGGQPQHF. The CDR3 bases are TGCGCCAGCAGCCCTCGCAGGGGCGGTCAGCCCCAGCATTTT.

This clone has a single count. The chain recombines TRBV19 with TRBJ2-1, with TRBD1 as a possible D gene (6 bases). The CDR3 has 14 residues. V was clipped by 5 bases and J by 10 bases, with 18 bases between them. Germline values: CDR1 LNHDA, CDR2 SQIVND (reference sequence). CDR3 nucleotide sequence: TGTGCCAGTAGTCGCCGGGACATCCCAAACGAGCAGTTCTTC. As protein: CASSRRDIPNEQFF.

This chain joins TRBV9 and TRBJ2-3, with D perhaps TRBD1 (6 bases). Germline V gene lookup returns CDR1 SGDLS and CDR2 YYNGEE. V was trimmed by 4 bases and J by 6 bases, leaving 12 bases between them. This CDR3 is built from 13 residues. This CDR3 reads CASSNQGRDTQYF. Here the CDR3 DNA reads TGTGCCAGCAGCAATCAGGGGCGGGATACGCAGTATTTT.

The rearrangement joins TRBV13 to TRBJ2-7; the match to TRBD2 covers 11 bases. In germline, CDR1 is PRHDT, CDR2 FYEKMQ (reference sequence). The CDR3 has 14 amino acids. V lost 5 bases and J lost 4; bases outside the gene matches: 4. The CDR3 loop reads CASSPTSGEYEQYF. For the CDR3, the DNA is TGTGCCAGCAGCCCGACTAGCGGGGAGTACGAGCAGTACTTC. Full variable domain (missing parts from reference TRBV13 and TRBJ2-7): AAGVIQSPRHLIKEKRETATLKCYPIPRHDTVYWYQQGPGQDPQFLISFYEKMQSDKGSIPDRFSAQQFSDYHSELNMSSLELGDSALYFCASSPTSGEYEQYFGPGTRLTVT.

This clone has only one observation. The V gene is TRBV6-2 or TRBV6-3, the J gene TRBJ2-7; 11 nucleotides align to TRBD1. CDR3 length: 16 amino acids. With 0 bases clipped from V and 9 bases from J, the junction kept 10 bases outside the gene matches. In germline, CDR1 is MNHEY, CDR2 SVGEGT. CDR3 sequence reads: CASSYSPGQGGTGQYF. The DNA of the CDR3 is TGTGCCAGCAGTTACTCGCCGGGACAGGGGGGGACGGGGCAGTACTTC.

The rearrangement uses TRBV6-5 and TRBJ1-1; 10 bases are shared with TRBD1. This CDR3 region has 14 residues. Trimming removed 6 bases from V and 6 bases from J; junction bases left unmatched: 7. The germline V gene has CDR1 MNHEY and CDR2 SVGAGI. As DNA, the CDR3 is TGTGCCAGCAGGCTGACAGGGGGCGCATCTGAAGCTTTCTTT. Protein product: CASRLTGGASEAFF.

The CDR3 reads CASSLRDYKTSTDTQYF. The CDR3 DNA reads TGTGCCAGCAGTCTCCGGGACTATAAGACTAGCACAGATACGCAGTATTTT. V is TRBV28 and J is TRBJ2-3, with TRBD2 matching over 7 bases. The CDR3 is 17 residues long. Unmatched junction bases numbered 11, after V lost 5 bases and J lost 0 bases. Germline V lookup: CDR1 MDHEN, CDR2 SYDVKM. The full variable domain, completed using reference TRBV28 and TRBJ2-3, is DVKVTQSSRYLVKRTGEKVFLECVQDMDHENMFWYRQDPGLGLRLIYFSYDVKMKEKGDIPEGYSVSREKKERFSLILESASTNQTSMYLCASSLRDYKTSTDTQYFGPGTRLTVL.

This chain connects TRBV3-1 (or the pseudogene TRBV3-2) to TRBJ1-6; possible D gene TRBD1, 5 bases. This CDR3 is built from 14 residues. V lost 4 bases to trimming and J lost 9 bases, with 13 bases between them. Germline V gives CDR1 LGHDT, CDR2 YNNKEL (reference sequence). The CDR3 loop is CASSRQGGSSPLHF. The CDR3 DNA sequence: TGTGCCAGCAGCCGGCAGGGAGGAAGTTCACCCCTCCACTTT.

The chain recombines TRBV7-9 with TRBJ1-1; maybe TRBD1 (5 bases). The V and J ends lost 5 bases and 1 base respectively, with 11 bases between them. Per the germline V gene, CDR1 is SEHNR and CDR2 is FQNEAQ (reference sequence). The CDR3 totals 14 residues. CDR3 in DNA: TGTGCCAGCAGCCCCGTAGGGGCGAACACTGAAGCTTTCTTT. Residues: CASSPVGANTEAFF.

This chain links TRBV11-2 with TRBJ2-5; no clear D gene. The CDR3 runs 12 residues. V was cut by 8 bases and J by 3 bases, with 10 bases left in between. Germline CDR1 is SGHAT and CDR2 is FQNNGV. This CDR3 reads CASLGPEETQYF. Here the CDR3 DNA reads TGTGCCAGCCTTGGGCCAGAAGAGACCCAGTACTTC.

V and J are TRBV2 and TRBJ2-7; no reliable D call. V lost 6 bases and J 3 bases, leaving 15 bases between the germline ends. This CDR3 is 14 amino acids long. Germline V lookup: CDR1 SNHLY, CDR2 FYNNEI. CDR3 DNA sequence: TGTGCCAGCAGGTTAGACATCGGATACTACGAGCAGTACTTC. Protein product: CASRLDIGYYEQYF.

The chain carries TRBV7-7 and TRBJ2-1; D is perhaps TRBD1 (5 bases). The CDR3 length is 15 residues. Per the germline V gene, CDR1 is SSHAT and CDR2 is FNYEAQ (reference sequence). The germline V and J ends were trimmed by 1 base and 2 bases, with 9 bases remaining between them. The CDR3 reads CASSLGQTAYNEQFF. CDR3 nucleotide sequence: TGTGCCAGCAGCTTAGGACAGACAGCCTACAATGAGCAGTTCTTC. Full variable domain (rest looked up from reference TRBV7-7 and TRBJ2-1): GAGVSQSPRYKVTKRGQDVTLRCDPISSHATLYWYQQALGQGPEFLTYFNYEAQPDKSGLPSDRFSAERPEGSISTLTIQRTEQRDSAMYRCASSLGQTAYNEQFFGPGTRLTVL.

V is TRBV6-6 and J is TRBJ2-2; 7 nucleotides align to TRBD1. Losses at the gene ends were 8 bases for V and 2 bases for J; bases not matched to a gene: 5. The CDR3 runs to 14 residues. Germline V CDR1 and CDR2: MNHNY, SVGAGI (reference sequence). CDR3 amino acids: CASCDRENTGELFF. Here the CDR3 DNA reads TGTGCCAGCTGTGACAGGGAAAACACCGGGGAGCTGTTTTTT.

A few counts support this clone. The CDR3 loop reads CAREDRGCEKLFF. Written as DNA, the CDR3 is TGTGCCAGGGAGGACAGGGGGTGTGAAAAACTGTTTTTT. This chain connects TRBV27 to TRBJ1-4, with 10 positions matching TRBD1. Germline CDR1 MNHEY, CDR2 SMNVEV (reference sequence). The CDR3 has 13 amino acids. The V gene end was trimmed by 9 bases and the J gene end by 7 bases; junction bases not matched to a gene: 5. Full variable domain (rest looked up from reference TRBV27 and TRBJ1-4): EAQVTQNPRYLITVTGKKLTVTCSQNMNHEYMSWYRQDPGLGLRQIYYSMNVEVTDKGDVPEGYKVSRKEKRNFPLILESPSPNQTSLYFCAREDRGCEKLFFGSGTQLSVL.

The chain uses TRBV3-1 (or the pseudogene TRBV3-2) and TRBJ1-1; perhaps TRBD1 as D (5 bases). The CDR3 has 11 residues. V lost 3 bases, J lost 9 bases, and 8 bases lay in between. The germline V gene has CDR1 LGHDT and CDR2 YNNKEL (reference sequence). The CDR3 region is CASSHRAQAFF. The CDR3 DNA reads as TGTGCCAGCAGCCACAGGGCCCAAGCTTTCTTT.

The chain uses TRBV5-1 and TRBJ1-1; unclear D gene. The germline V and J ends were trimmed by 0 bases and 6 bases, with 9 bases remaining between them. The CDR3 is made up of 13 amino acids. The germline V gene has CDR1 SGHRS and CDR2 YFSETQ. CDR3 in amino acids: CASSLVGVAEAFF. Here the CDR3 DNA reads TGCGCCAGCAGCTTGGTCGGGGTCGCTGAAGCTTTCTTT.

This clone is a singleton in its sample. The chain couples TRBV5-6 to TRBJ1-5; 7 bases fit TRBD1. CDR3 size: 16 residues. The J segment lost 0 bases and the V segment lost 2 bases, leaving 5 bases of the junction unmatched. Germline V gives CDR1 SGHDT, CDR2 YYEEEE. CDR3 nucleotides: TGTGCCAGCAGCTTTTCGACAGGGTATAGCAATCAGCCCCAGCATTTT. Translation gives CASSFSTGYSNQPQHF.

This rearrangement joins TRBV2 to TRBJ2-3; TRBD2 aligns across 7 bases. Germline V gene lookup returns CDR1 SNHLY and CDR2 FYNNEI. The CDR3 totals 14 residues. With 4 bases clipped from V and 3 bases from J, the junction kept 4 bases outside the gene matches. DNA of the CDR3: TGTGCCAGCAGTGCTTTCGGGGGGACAGATACGCAGTATTTT. Protein product: CASSAFGGTDTQYF.

V and J are TRBV19 and TRBJ1-1; maybe TRBD1 (5 bases). V lost 3 bases to trimming and J lost 1 base, with 15 bases between them. Germline V gives CDR1 LNHDA, CDR2 SQIVND (reference sequence). CDR3 length: 16 residues. The CDR3 DNA sequence: TGTGCCAGTAGTATCCTCGGGCGGGGGAGGAACACTGAAGCTTTCTTT. Translated: CASSILGRGRNTEAFF.